Each of the 16 T cell receptor beta chains below was sequenced from the same sample in a study of T cell changes during pregnancy in multiple sclerosis. Libraries were prepared by immunoSEQ multiplex PCR; TCRdb keeps only in-frame clonotypes and omits some of them. The sample has nearly 60,000 clones; less than 95% are singletons. The specimen comprised CD4+ T cells from peripheral blood mononuclear cells, sampled after pregnancy. The receptor source for this set is a female donor in good health, enrolled as a control in a pregnancy study.

The genes are TRBV10-3 and TRBJ2-3; 8 nucleotides line up with TRBD1. This CDR3 has 19 amino acids. Unmatched junction bases numbered 16, after V lost 5 bases and J lost 0 bases. Germline values: CDR1 ENHRY, CDR2 SYGVKD. The CDR3 sequence: CAISNHKLLTGESTDTQYF. CDR3 sequence (DNA): TGTGCCATCAGTAACCACAAACTTCTGACAGGGGAGAGCACAGATACGCAGTATTTT.

The genes are TRBV6-1 and TRBJ2-5; weak D call: TRBD1 (6 bases). V dropped 9 bases and J dropped 5 bases, with 22 bases sitting between them. The CDR3 loop spans 15 amino acids. The germline gives CDR1 MNHNS, CDR2 SASEGT. The CDR3 nucleotides are TGTGCCAGGAGAGAATGGACAGACTACGGGGAGACCCAGTACTTC. As protein: CARREWTDYGETQYF.

The V gene is TRBV30, the J gene TRBJ2-1; TRBD1 might be the D (5 bases). The germline gives CDR1 GTSNPN, CDR2 SVGIG (reference sequence). The germline V and J ends were trimmed by 0 bases and 1 base, with 10 bases remaining between them. The CDR3 is 15 amino acids. CDR3 sequence (DNA): TGTGCCTGGAGTGTACCGACAGCTTCCTACAATGAGCAGTTCTTC. Translating it yields CAWSVPTASYNEQFF. Looking up the rest from reference TRBV30 and TRBJ2-1 gives the full variable domain: SQTIHQWPATLVQPVGSPLSLECTVEGTSNPNLYWYRQAAGRGLQLLFYSVGIGQISSEVPQNLSASRPQDRQFILSSKKLLLSDSGFYLCAWSVPTASYNEQFFGPGTRLTVL.

J is TRBJ1-1 and V is TRBV14; D is unresolved. The germline V gene encodes CDR1 SGHDN and CDR2 FVKESK. CDR3 size: 13 residues. Deletions cut 2 bases from V and 0 bases from J, with 4 bases between. The CDR3, as DNA: TGTGCCAGCAGCCAAAACTTGAACACTGAAGCTTTCTTT. This codes for CASSQNLNTEAFF.

The CDR3 protein is CASSYGWTGGTYEQYF. The CDR3 DNA reads TGTGCCAGCAGCTATGGATGGACAGGGGGCACCTACGAGCAGTACTTC. The chain is built from TRBV5-6 and TRBJ2-7, with 11 bases fitting TRBD1. The CDR3 is 16 amino acids. Germline V lookup: CDR1 SGHDT, CDR2 YYEEEE. Trimming cost V 3 bases and J 2 bases; bases outside gene matches: 7. Full variable domain (rest looked up from reference TRBV5-6 and TRBJ2-7): DAGVTQSPTHLIKTRGQQVTLRCSPKSGHDTVSWYQQALGQGPQFIFQYYEEEERQRGNFPDRFSGHQFPNYSSELNVNALLLGDSALYLCASSYGWTGGTYEQYFGPGTRLTVT.

This clone was found once. The chain employs TRBV30 and TRBJ1-4; 9 nucleotides align to TRBD1. In germline, CDR1 is GTSNPN, CDR2 SVGIG (reference sequence). The J segment lost 3 bases and the V segment lost 5 bases, leaving 13 bases of the junction unmatched. The CDR3 is made up of 17 amino acids. CDR3 loop: CAWGTGRFGEANEKLFF. In DNA, the CDR3 is TGTGCCTGGGGGACAGGGAGATTTGGAGAGGCTAATGAAAAACTGTTTTTT. The whole variable domain, remainder taken from reference TRBV30 and TRBJ1-4, is SQTIHQWPATLVQPVGSPLSLECTVEGTSNPNLYWYRQAAGRGLQLLFYSVGIGQISSEVPQNLSASRPQDRQFILSSKKLLLSDSGFYLCAWGTGRFGEANEKLFFGSGTQLSVL.

There are a few counts of this clone. The J gene is TRBJ1-1, the V gene TRBV19; the match to TRBD1 covers 7 bases. This CDR3 has 17 amino acids. J lost 0 bases, V lost 7 bases, and 14 bases had no gene match. From germline, CDR1 is LNHDA and CDR2 SQIVND (reference sequence). The DNA for the CDR3 is TGTGCCAGTACTCATTTCGGGACAGCAGCCTTGAACACTGAAGCTTTCTTT. Encoded protein: CASTHFGTAALNTEAFF.

This clone was detected only once. The V gene is TRBV7-2, the J gene TRBJ2-5, with a weak D call TRBD2 (6 bases). The germline V and J ends were trimmed by 1 base and 2 bases, with 14 bases remaining between them. Germline V lookup: CDR1 SGHTA, CDR2 FQGNSA. The CDR3 is 16 amino acids. CDR3: CASSLGASVPQETQYF. In DNA form, the CDR3 reads TGTGCCAGCAGCTTAGGGGCTAGCGTCCCACAAGAGACCCAGTACTTC.

The CDR3, as DNA: TGTGCCAGCAGCTTAACCCTGAGTCGGCAGGGCTCTGGAAACACCATATATTTT. Translation: CASSLTLSRQGSGNTIYF. V is TRBV7-8 and J is TRBJ1-3; a weak D match, TRBD1 (5 bases). With 2 bases removed from V and 0 bases from J, the gap between germline ends came to 17 bases. CDR1 SGHVS and CDR2 FQNEAQ come from the germline V gene. CDR3 length: 18 amino acids.

The V gene is TRBV7-9, the J gene TRBJ1-3; tentatively, D is TRBD1 (5 bases). V shed 5 bases and J shed 4 bases, with 12 bases lying between them. The CDR3 consists of 14 residues. CDR1 SEHNR and CDR2 FQNEAQ come from the germline V gene (reference sequence). The CDR3 reads CASSRVGAGNTIYF. CDR3 nucleotides: TGTGCCAGCAGCCGCGTTGGGGCCGGAAACACCATATATTTT.

The chain joins TRBV7-2 to TRBJ2-1; D gene ambiguous. Germline V gene lookup returns CDR1 SGHTA and CDR2 FQGNSA. The CDR3 spans 15 residues. With 2 bases removed from V and 1 base from J, the gap between germline ends came to 9 bases. The CDR3 DNA sequence: TGTGCCAGCAGCTTACATCTTGAGTCCTACAATGAGCAGTTCTTC. It yields the protein CASSLHLESYNEQFF.

This chain uses TRBV7-3 with TRBJ1-1; D gene unclear. The germline gives CDR1 SGHTA, CDR2 FQGTGA. Trimming removed 2 bases from V and 3 bases from J, with 7 bases in between. The CDR3 has 13 amino acids. The CDR3 loop reads CASSLDLYTEAFF. In DNA, the CDR3 is TGTGCCAGCAGCTTAGACTTGTACACTGAAGCTTTCTTT.

The chain uses TRBV5-1 and TRBJ2-3; 10 positions match TRBD2. Per germline, CDR1 SGHRS and CDR2 YFSETQ. V gave up 6 bases and J gave up 6 bases; unmatched junction bases: 16. CDR3 length: 17 amino acids. The CDR3 DNA follows: TGCGCCAGCACCCGGAGGGCTAGCGGGGGCTTCGAGGATACGCAGTATTTT. The encoded protein is CASTRRASGGFEDTQYF.

The V call is TRBV5-1, the J call TRBJ1-1, with a tentative D call TRBD1 (5 bases). V was shortened by 0 bases and J by 1 base, with 10 bases between the two germline ends. Germline assignment: CDR1 SGHRS and CDR2 YFSETQ. The CDR3 totals 15 residues. CDR3 bases: TGCGCCAGCAGCTTGGATGGACACGCGAACACTGAAGCTTTCTTT. As protein: CASSLDGHANTEAFF.

The chain recombines TRBV29-1 with TRBJ1-4, with 9 bases fitting TRBD1. With V trimmed by 7 bases and J by 4 bases, 7 bases remained unmatched. There are 14 residues in the CDR3. CDR1 and CDR2 (germline): SQVTM, ANQGSEA. The CDR3 here is CSALTGGFNEKLFF. In nucleotides, the CDR3 is TGCAGCGCACTGACAGGGGGATTTAATGAAAAACTGTTTTTT.

This clone was detected only once. This rearrangement joins TRBV11-1 to TRBJ1-1; D is ambiguous. The CDR3 is 15 residues long. Germline assignment: CDR1 SGHAT and CDR2 FQDESV (reference sequence). Trimming removed 2 bases from V and 2 bases from J, with 12 bases in between. CDR3 residues: CASSLLTGSNTEAFF. CDR3 bases: TGTGCCAGCAGCTTATTAACGGGGAGTAACACTGAAGCTTTCTTT.